This entry lists 9 T cell receptor beta chains sequenced from one sample in a study of siplizumab effects on memory and regulatory T cells (dated by TCRdb to between 2018 and 2021). Preparation of the library involved the immunoSEQ multiplex PCR assay. As stored in TCRdb, this immuneACCESS dataset retains in-frame rearrangements with V and J assigned. A fraction of the clones does not appear; measured against another copy, unresolved V genes explain less than half of the discrepancy, and the remainder lacks a known reason. Here the sample has about 27,000 clones; roughly 88% occur a single time. The ten largest make up about 25% of the sample. Specimen: memory CD4+ T cells sorted from blood. In light of the paper, this sample's cell subset or site label describes: unstimulated CD4+ memory T cells. The origin of the receptors is a human donor in good health.

The chain has TRBV7-9 and TRBJ1-1; 7 positions match TRBD1. Germline CDR1 and CDR2: SEHNR and FQNEAQ (reference sequence). CDR3 length: 14 amino acids. V was clipped by 5 bases and J by 2 bases; unmatched bases: 5. CDR3 sequence (DNA): TGTGCCAGCAGCCTTCGACAGGGAAACACTGAAGCTTTCTTT. Its translation: CASSLRQGNTEAFF. Full variable domain (missing parts from reference TRBV7-9 and TRBJ1-1): DTGVSQNPRHKITKRGQNVTFRCDPISEHNRLYWYRQTLGQGPEFLTYFQNEAQLEKSRLLSDRFSAERPKGSFSTLEIQRTEQGDSAMYLCASSLRQGNTEAFFGQGTRLTVV.

V gene TRBV19 combines with J gene TRBJ2-5, with a possible D match to TRBD1 (6 bases). V shed 4 bases and J shed 5 bases, with 11 bases lying between them. CDR1 is LNHDA, CDR2 SQIVND, per germline (reference sequence). CDR3 length: 13 amino acids. CDR3 protein: CASSSRGRETQYF. The CDR3 DNA reads TGTGCCAGTAGTAGCAGGGGAAGGGAGACCCAGTACTTC.

The rearrangement links TRBV4-3 to TRBJ1-3; no reliable D call. The germline V and J ends were trimmed by 0 bases and 4 bases, with 10 bases remaining between them. CDR3 length: 15 amino acids. CDR1 is LGHNA, CDR2 YSLEER, per germline. CDR3 in DNA: TGCGCCAGCAGCCAAGATGCACAGCAAGGAAACACCATATATTTT. Encoded protein: CASSQDAQQGNTIYF.

The V gene is TRBV2, the J gene TRBJ1-4; the match to TRBD1 covers 9 bases. This CDR3 comprises 14 residues. Germline V gene lookup returns CDR1 SNHLY and CDR2 FYNNEI. Losses at the gene ends were 6 bases for V and 7 bases for J; bases not matched to a gene: 6. CDR3 residues: CASSEWDRAEKLFF. CDR3 DNA sequence: TGTGCCAGCAGCGAATGGGACAGGGCTGAAAAACTGTTTTTT.

The chain has TRBV7-3 and TRBJ1-1, with D hard to call. The V and J ends lost 4 bases and 4 bases respectively, with 10 bases between them. The CDR3 sequence is 13 residues long. The germline gives CDR1 SGHTA, CDR2 FQGTGA. This CDR3 is CASSSQDSTEAFF. In nucleotides, the CDR3 is TGTGCCAGCAGCTCTCAGGATTCCACTGAAGCTTTCTTT.

The rearrangement joins TRBV5-4 to TRBJ1-2; 7 bases agree with TRBD1. J gave up 2 bases and V 1 base, and 5 bases lay outside the gene matches. The CDR3 spans 15 residues. Germline V gene lookup returns CDR1 SGHNT and CDR2 YYREEE (reference sequence). The CDR3 DNA reads TGTGCCAGCAGCTTGCAGGGACAGCTAAACTATGGCTACACCTTC. Its translation is CASSLQGQLNYGYTF.

The chain combines TRBV6-6 with TRBJ2-1; 7 nucleotides match TRBD2. Germline CDR1 MNHNY, CDR2 SVGAGI (reference sequence). The V segment lost 6 bases and the J segment 8 bases; nucleotides outside the gene matches: 1. The CDR3 is 11 amino acids. The CDR3 here is CASRGRDEQFF. The CDR3 nucleotides read TGTGCCAGCAGGGGGAGGGATGAGCAGTTCTTC.

V usage is TRBV15 and J usage is TRBJ1-4; 7 positions match TRBD1. The CDR3 extends over 16 amino acids. Germline CDR1 is LNHNV and CDR2 is YYDKDF (reference sequence). V trimming: 1 base; J trimming: 2 bases; junction bases outside the gene matches: 4. This CDR3 is CATSRVIGGTNEKLFF. In DNA, the CDR3 is TGTGCCACCAGCAGAGTTATAGGGGGCACTAATGAAAAACTGTTTTTT.

The rearrangement joins TRBV30 to TRBJ2-5; 13 bases are a match to TRBD2. The CDR3 has 17 residues. Germline CDR1 reads GTSNPN; CDR2 reads SVGIG (reference sequence). Germline trimming cut 3 bases from V and 5 bases from J; bases unmatched to any gene: 12. DNA for the CDR3: TGTGCCTGGAGCGCAGGGACTAGCGGGACCCCATCGGAGACCCAGTACTTC. Its protein is CAWSAGTSGTPSETQYF.